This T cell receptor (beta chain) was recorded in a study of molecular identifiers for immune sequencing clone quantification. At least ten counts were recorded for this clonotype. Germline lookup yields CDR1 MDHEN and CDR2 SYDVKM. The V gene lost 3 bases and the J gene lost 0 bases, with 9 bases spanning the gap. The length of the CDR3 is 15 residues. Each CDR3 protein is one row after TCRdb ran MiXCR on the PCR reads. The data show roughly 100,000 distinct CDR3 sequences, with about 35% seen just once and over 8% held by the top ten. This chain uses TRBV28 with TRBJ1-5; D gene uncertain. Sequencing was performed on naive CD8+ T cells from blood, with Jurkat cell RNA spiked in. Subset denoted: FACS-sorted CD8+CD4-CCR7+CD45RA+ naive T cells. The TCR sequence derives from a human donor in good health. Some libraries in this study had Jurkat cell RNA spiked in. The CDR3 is CASSFRVNSNQPQHF. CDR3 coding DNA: TGTGCCAGCAGTTTCCGGGTTAATAGCAATCAGCCCCAGCATTTT. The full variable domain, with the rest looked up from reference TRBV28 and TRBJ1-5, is DVKVTQSSRYLVKRTGEKVFLECVQDMDHENMFWYRQDPGLGLRLIYFSYDVKMKEKGDIPEGYSVSREKKERFSLILESASTNQTSMYLCASSFRVNSNQPQHFGDGTRLSIL.